This is a list of T cell receptor beta chains from one sample in a study of control samples from healthy donors and cancer patients. The method was immunoSEQ multiplex PCR; TCRdb's version includes in-frame clones alone and lacks a portion of them. The sample consists of around 100,000 clones, roughly 90% of them appearing once. Material: blood. All receptors derive from a human donor in good health. The donor label of this sample is uncertain. The CDR3 runs from the conserved cysteine through the conserved F or W. A D gene is named only where the DNA matches it firmly. Clone size is not always given. Where it is, it says once, few, many or a class for expanded clones.

V	D	size	J	CDR3	DNA
TRBV9	TRBD1	.	TRBJ1-6	CASSETTGSYNSPLHF	TGTGCCAGCAGCGAAACGACAGGGTCCTATAATTCACCCCTCCACTTT
TRBV2	TRBD1	.	TRBJ1-5	CASSSDRGHQPQHF	TGTGCCAGCAGCTCTGACAGGGGGCATCAGCCCCAGCATTTT
TRBV5-5	.	.	TRBJ1-5	CASSASERQPQHF	TGTGCCAGCAGCGCGAGTGAACGTCAGCCCCAGCATTTT
TRBV6-5	TRBD1	.	TRBJ1-2	CASSGGRGRNGYTF	TGTGCCAGCAGCGGGGGCAGGGGGCGTAATGGCTACACCTTC
TRBV10-3	TRBD2	.	TRBJ2-2	CAISAGGGYTGELFF	TGTGCCATCAGCGCGGGAGGGGGCTACACCGGGGAGCTGTTTTTT
TRBV10-3	.	.	TRBJ2-7	CAISEQGSRDEQYF	TGTGCCATCAGTGAGCAGGGAAGTAGAGACGAGCAGTACTTC
TRBV2	TRBD1	few	TRBJ1-2	CASVRDSLSGGYTF	TGTGCCAGCGTGCGGGACAGCCTATCTGGTGGCTACACCTTC
TRBV3-1/TRBV3-2	TRBD2	.	TRBJ2-1	CASSQGRGGSYNEQFF	TGTGCCAGCAGCCAAGGACGGGGGGGGTCTTACAATGAGCAGTTCTTC
TRBV9	.	.	TRBJ1-5	CASSVQGSGSGQPQHF	TGTGCCAGCAGCGTTCAGGGGTCGGGATCCGGTCAGCCCCAGCATTTT
TRBV20-1	.	.	TRBJ2-7	CSARTVNEQYF	TGCAGTGCTAGGACGGTTAACGAGCAGTACTTC
TRBV3-1/TRBV3-2	.	once	TRBJ2-7	CASSQALSNYEQYF	TGTGCCAGCAGCCAAGCCCTGTCCAACTACGAGCAGTACTTC
TRBV7-8	.	.	TRBJ1-6	CASSLDGNSYNSPLHF	TGTGCCAGCAGCTTGGACGGAAACTCCTATAATTCACCCCTCCACTTT
TRBV11-2	.	.	TRBJ2-5	CASSSAGSKETQYF	TGTGCCAGCAGCTCGGCGGGGAGTAAAGAGACCCAGTACTTC
TRBV7-2	.	once	TRBJ1-5	CASSRDTSSNQPQHF	TGTGCCAGCAGCCGGGACACCTCTAGCAATCAGCCCCAGCATTTT
TRBV24-1	.	.	TRBJ1-1	CATSAPTETEAFF	TGTGCCACCAGTGCTCCAACAGAGACTGAAGCTTTCTTT
TRBV6-5	.	.	TRBJ2-7	CASKRQMTYEQYF	TGTGCCAGCAAAAGACAGATGACCTACGAGCAGTACTTC
TRBV6-2/TRBV6-3	TRBD1	.	TRBJ2-5	CASSSGQGAWETQYF	TGTGCCAGCAGCTCCGGACAGGGGGCTTGGGAGACCCAGTACTTC
TRBV3-1/TRBV3-2	TRBD1	.	TRBJ1-3	CASSQYDRDGNTIYF	TGTGCCAGCAGCCAATACGACAGGGACGGAAACACCATATATTTT
TRBV6-5	.	few	TRBJ2-3	CASSQKWGTDTQYF	TGTGCCAGCAGTCAGAAATGGGGAACAGATACGCAGTATTTT
TRBV9	TRBD2	.	TRBJ2-3	CASSVSSGVGNTQYF	TGTGCCAGCAGCGTTAGTAGCGGGGTAGGAAATACGCAGTATTTT
TRBV29-1	.	.	TRBJ2-2	CSVVRGHTGELFF	TGCAGCGTCGTCAGGGGCCACACCGGGGAGCTGTTTTTT
TRBV9	TRBD1	.	TRBJ1-2	CASSVDRTGIGYTF	TGTGCCAGCAGCGTAGATAGGACAGGGATCGGCTACACCTTC
TRBV28	TRBD1	.	TRBJ1-2	CASRRQGAIGGYTF	TGTGCCAGCAGGCGACAGGGGGCGATAGGTGGCTACACCTTC
TRBV5-1	TRBD2	.	TRBJ2-5	CASSGGLATETQYF	TGCGCCAGCAGCGGGGGACTAGCTACGGAGACCCAGTACTTC